This T cell receptor (beta chain) was captured by sequencing in a study of CD8+CD57+ T cells in acquired aplastic anemia. Overall study context: CD4+ and CD8+ cells, once sorted, gave DNA averaging about 3 ug.

The study profiled TCR beta VDJ and CDR3 using genomic DNA as template. TCRdb re-called the reads with MiXCR, one entry per CDR3 protein. The sample has roughly 160,000 distinct CDR3 sequences, roughly 48% seen once; the top ten hold around 2.9%. Selection for sequencing was limited to patients who had shown CD8+CD57+ cell expansion by flow cytometry. Every one of the patients had aplastic anemia (severe, acquired). All patients were therapy-naive when blood was sampled. The CDR3 is made up of 15 amino acids. Germline CDR1 and CDR2: SGHAT and FQDESV (reference sequence). Trimming pared 5 bases from V and 1 base from J, leaving 14 bases between. Notes on this clonotype: Its antigen is unknown.

Study observations and caveats: Any difference that existed in CD8+ Simpson's diversity between patients and controls was not significant.

Material: sorted CD4+, CD8+, or CD8+CD57+ T cells (not recorded which) from PBMCs. V usage is TRBV11-1 and J usage is TRBJ2-5, with D tentatively TRBD2 (5 bases). This TCR came from a human donor with aplastic anemia. The CDR3 spells CASSGTGKRQETQYF. Written as DNA, the CDR3 is TGTGCCAGCAGCGGTACCGGGAAACGCCAAGAGACCCAGTACTTC.